This T cell receptor beta chain stems from a study of CD8 T cells in Susac syndrome. The RNA, about 0.45 to 1 ug, was put through reverse transcription using random hexamers. Via MiXCR, TCRdb re-called the immunoSEQ multiplex PCR reads, giving one row per CDR3 protein. The repertoire holds about 130,000 distinct CDR3 sequences, with 90% to 95% as singletons. This CDR3 is 15 amino acids long. V shed 4 bases and J shed 7 bases, with 18 bases lying between them. Germline V gene lookup returns CDR1 SGHNT and CDR2 YYREEE (reference sequence). The chain combines TRBV5-4 with TRBJ2-1; tentatively, D is TRBD1 or TRBD2 (5 bases each). This sequence originates from a human donor with multiple sclerosis. Sequencing input: CD4+ T cells from PBMCs. The CDR3 sequence is CASSLPGWGTNEQFF. DNA of the CDR3: TGTGCCAGCAGCCTCCCCGGATGGGGGACGAATGAGCAGTTCTTC.